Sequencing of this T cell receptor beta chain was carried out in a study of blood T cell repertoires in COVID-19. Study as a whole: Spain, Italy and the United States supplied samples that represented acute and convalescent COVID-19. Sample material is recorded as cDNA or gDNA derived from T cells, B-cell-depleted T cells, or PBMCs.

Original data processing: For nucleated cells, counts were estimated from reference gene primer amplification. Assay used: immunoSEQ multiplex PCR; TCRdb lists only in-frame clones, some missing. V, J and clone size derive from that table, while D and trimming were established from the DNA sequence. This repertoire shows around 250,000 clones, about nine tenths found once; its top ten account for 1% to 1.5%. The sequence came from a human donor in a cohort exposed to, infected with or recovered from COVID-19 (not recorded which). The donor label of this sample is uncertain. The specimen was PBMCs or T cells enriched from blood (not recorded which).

The CDR3 here is CASSRPGTDNGELFF. For the CDR3, the DNA is TGTGCCAGCAGCCGACCAGGGACAGACAACGGGGAGCTGTTTTTT. The chain recombines TRBV6-5 with TRBJ2-2; 7 positions agree with TRBD1. Per the germline V gene, CDR1 is MNHEY and CDR2 is SVGAGI. V shed 6 bases, J shed 7 bases, and the junction held 11 bases outside the gene matches. This CDR3 spans 15 amino acids.